What follows are 22 T cell receptor beta chains derived from one specimen sequenced in a study of blood T cell repertoires in COVID-19. TCRdb keeps only in-frame clones here, not all; method: immunoSEQ multiplex PCR. The sample shows about 70,000 clones, about 87% of them seen only once. Sequenced sample: peripheral blood. The receptor set was obtained from a man in his fifties with active COVID-19.

The chain carries TRBV7-2 and TRBJ1-2, with D maybe TRBD1 (6 bases). This CDR3 region has 13 residues. The germline V gene has CDR1 SGHTA and CDR2 FQGNSA. Trimming left V 4 bases short and J 7 bases short, with 13 bases between. CDR3 DNA sequence: TGTGCCAGCAGCTCCATCAGGGGCTCTGGCTACACCTTC. Its protein product is CASSSIRGSGYTF.

The chain recombines TRBV6-2 or TRBV6-3 with TRBJ2-3; 7 bases are a match to TRBD1. Germline loops: CDR1 MNHEY, CDR2 SVGEGT. The CDR3 loop spans 15 amino acids. V shed 6 bases and J 2 bases; nucleotides not matched to a gene: 8. The CDR3 sequence is CASSQQGIPTDTQYF. CDR3 nucleotides: TGTGCCAGCAGCCAACAGGGGATCCCCACAGATACGCAGTATTTT.

This chain joins TRBV24-1 and TRBJ2-7, with 7 bases lining up with TRBD1. Losses at the gene ends were 1 base for V and 4 bases for J; bases not matched to a gene: 12. This CDR3 has 17 residues. Germline CDR1 is KGHDR and CDR2 is SFDVKD. CDR3 DNA: TGTGCCACCAGTGATTTTACCCGGACAGGATTCCCTTACGAGCAGTACTTC. Its protein is CATSDFTRTGFPYEQYF.

The chain joins TRBV5-1 to TRBJ2-1; 11 bases are shared with TRBD2. Germline lookup yields CDR1 SGHRS and CDR2 YFSETQ. This CDR3 contains 16 residues. J gave up 9 bases and V 6 bases, and 14 bases lay outside the gene matches. The CDR3 is CASTTTSGTRSGEQFF. Here the CDR3 DNA reads TGCGCCAGCACCACGACTAGCGGGACACGCAGCGGTGAGCAGTTCTTC.

V is TRBV15 and J is TRBJ2-1; 8 bases fit TRBD2. The V segment lost 4 bases and the J segment 4 bases; nucleotides outside the gene matches: 6. Germline V gives CDR1 LNHNV, CDR2 YYDKDF (reference sequence). This CDR3 contains 15 residues. CDR3 DNA: TGTGCCACCAGCAAACGAAGCGGGAGTTACAATGAGCAGTTCTTC. Protein sequence: CATSKRSGSYNEQFF.

The chain has TRBV2 and TRBJ2-1, with 13 nucleotides matching TRBD2. The junction had 8 bases not matched to a gene; V was cut back by 6 bases and J by 9 bases. The CDR3 is made up of 15 amino acids. Germline V gives CDR1 SNHLY, CDR2 FYNNEI. CDR3: CASSPTSGRWSEQFF. The CDR3 DNA is TGTGCCAGCAGCCCGACTAGCGGGAGGTGGTCTGAGCAGTTCTTC.

This clone is labeled as medium-sized (0.01 to 0.1%). The chain couples TRBV28 to TRBJ1-1; D might be TRBD1 (6 bases). Germline assignment: CDR1 MDHEN and CDR2 SYDVKM. CDR3 size: 18 residues. V was pared by 5 bases and J by 3 bases, with 25 bases between. As DNA, the CDR3 is TGTGCCAGCAGTACGCAACAGGGTGGCCTGAGGTTCGACACTGAAGCTTTCTTT. This codes for CASSTQQGGLRFDTEAFF.

V is TRBV2 and J is TRBJ1-1; D perhaps matches TRBD1 (5 bases). CDR3 size: 13 residues. The germline CDR1 and CDR2 sequences are SNHLY and FYNNEI. V lost 7 bases, J lost 0 bases, and 9 bases lay in between. This chain's CDR3 is CASTEGMNTEAFF. The CDR3 DNA is TGTGCCAGCACGGAGGGGATGAACACTGAAGCTTTCTTT.

V is TRBV4-1 and J is TRBJ1-2; 11 bases match TRBD1. V gave up 3 bases and J gave up 7 bases; unmatched junction bases: 10. The CDR3 runs 16 residues. CDR1 is MGHRA and CDR2 is YSYEKL in the germline V gene. In nucleotides, the CDR3 is TGCGCCAGCAGCCACCGGGACAGGGGGAAGAGTGTTGGCTACACCTTC. As protein: CASSHRDRGKSVGYTF.

The chain uses TRBV3-1 (or the pseudogene TRBV3-2) and TRBJ1-6; D is perhaps TRBD1 (6 bases). CDR3 length equals 15 residues. The germline CDR1 and CDR2 sequences are LGHDT and YNNKEL (reference sequence). Trimming removed 3 bases at V and 7 bases at J, with 13 bases between. The CDR3 sequence: CASSQHTGNNSPLHF. For the CDR3, the DNA is TGTGCCAGCAGCCAGCATACAGGGAACAATTCACCCCTCCACTTT.

The chain uses TRBV7-9 and TRBJ1-1; a weak D match, TRBD1 (5 bases). V lost 4 bases and J 0 bases, leaving 12 bases between the germline ends. The germline V gene has CDR1 SEHNR and CDR2 FQNEAQ (reference sequence). The CDR3 runs 15 residues. CDR3 sequence reads: CASSSKDIMNTEAFF. The CDR3 nucleotides are TGTGCCAGCAGCTCCAAGGACATTATGAACACTGAAGCTTTCTTT.

In DNA, the CDR3 is TGTGCCAGCACCCCCGGGACACTCGGGAAGCAGTACTTC. It yields the protein CASTPGTLGKQYF. The chain uses TRBV7-2 and TRBJ2-7, with D perhaps matching TRBD1 (6 bases). Trimming removed 7 bases from V and 8 bases from J, with 18 bases in between. Looked up from germline, CDR1 is SGHTA and CDR2 is FQGNSA. This CDR3 is built from 13 residues.

This chain joins TRBV5-1 and TRBJ1-5; 7 nucleotides agree with TRBD1. CDR1 and CDR2 from the germline V gene are SGHRS and YFSETQ. This CDR3 has 15 residues. J lost 5 bases, V lost 4 bases, and 9 bases had no gene match. The chain's CDR3 is CASSLQGFVDQPQHF. CDR3 nucleotides: TGCGCCAGCAGCCTACAGGGGTTCGTCGATCAGCCCCAGCATTTT.

The V and J genes are TRBV6-6 and TRBJ2-7, with TRBD2 identical over 15 bases. The ends lost 4 bases at V and 5 bases at J; junction bases unmatched: 6. The CDR3 length is 16 residues. The V gene's germline CDR1 is MNHNY and CDR2 SVGAGI (reference sequence). The CDR3 DNA reads TGTGCCAGCAGTTCCCGGACTAGCGGGAGGGCTAACGAGCAGTACTTC. Amino acid sequence: CASSSRTSGRANEQYF.

V and J are TRBV19 and TRBJ1-2, with D hard to call. The germline V gene has CDR1 LNHDA and CDR2 SQIVND (reference sequence). V lost 1 base, J lost 4 bases, and 10 bases lay in between. The CDR3 length is 14 residues. The CDR3 bases are TGTGCCAGTAGTATAGTAGGAGGGATCTATGGCTACACCTTC. This encodes CASSIVGGIYGYTF.

The sample holds a few counts of this clone. This sequence joins TRBV5-1 and TRBJ1-2, with D maybe TRBD1 (6 bases). Germline CDR1 is SGHRS and CDR2 is YFSETQ. The CDR3 extends over 14 amino acids. Trimming removed 4 bases at V and 3 bases at J, with 13 bases between. The CDR3 sequence: CASSARTAYYGYTF. The CDR3 nucleotides are TGCGCCAGCAGCGCTAGGACAGCTTACTATGGCTACACCTTC.

CDR3 sequence reads: CASSYQAGKNGYTF. CDR3 nucleotides: TGTGCCAGCAGTTACCAAGCAGGGAAAAATGGCTACACCTTC. This chain uses TRBV6-5 with TRBJ1-2; TRBD1 might be the D (5 bases). CDR1 MNHEY and CDR2 SVGAGI come from the germline V gene. V shed 2 bases and J shed 6 bases, with 13 bases lying between them. This CDR3 has 14 residues.

V gene TRBV3-1 (or the pseudogene TRBV3-2) combines with J gene TRBJ1-1, with 9 bases aligning to TRBD1. V dropped 1 base and J dropped 5; count of bases not matched to a gene: 5. This CDR3 has 15 amino acids. Germline V gene lookup returns CDR1 LGHDT and CDR2 YNNKEL (reference sequence). For the CDR3, the DNA is TGTGCCAGCAGCCAAGGACAGGGGGTTGGGACTGAAGCTTTCTTT. It translates to CASSQGQGVGTEAFF.

V usage is TRBV14 and J usage is TRBJ2-5, with D possibly TRBD1 on 5 matching bases. Germline V gene lookup returns CDR1 SGHDN and CDR2 FVKESK. Trimming shortened V by 2 bases and J by 5 bases, and 12 bases separated the two germline ends. The CDR3 is 14 residues long. CDR3 residues: CASSQLAGWETQYF. Here the CDR3 DNA reads TGTGCCAGCAGCCAACTTGCAGGGTGGGAGACCCAGTACTTC.

This clone has just a few counts. This chain uses TRBV12-5 with TRBJ2-1; 7 nucleotides match TRBD1. CDR1 LGHNT and CDR2 FRNRAP come from the germline V gene. The CDR3 contains 19 residues. The V segment lost 4 bases and the J segment 6 bases; nucleotides outside the gene matches: 21. This CDR3 is CASGSPLNPTGSYPNEQFF. For the CDR3, the DNA is TGTGCTAGTGGTTCCCCCCTTAATCCGACAGGGTCATATCCCAATGAGCAGTTCTTC.

The chain combines TRBV4-3 with TRBJ2-3; no clear D. Per the germline V gene, CDR1 is LGHNA and CDR2 is YSLEER. Trimming left V 1 base short and J 2 bases short, with 13 bases between. This CDR3 comprises 16 residues. This CDR3 is CASSQAVVDYTDTQYF. The CDR3 DNA reads as TGCGCCAGCAGCCAAGCGGTAGTCGATTACACAGATACGCAGTATTTT.

V usage is TRBV28 and J usage is TRBJ2-5; D not certain. V dropped 1 base and J dropped 1 base, with 7 bases sitting between them. The CDR3 sequence is 14 residues long. Germline assignment: CDR1 MDHEN and CDR2 SYDVKM. CDR3 sequence: CASSLSQIQETQYF. The CDR3 nucleotides are TGTGCCAGCAGTTTATCACAGATCCAAGAGACCCAGTACTTC.